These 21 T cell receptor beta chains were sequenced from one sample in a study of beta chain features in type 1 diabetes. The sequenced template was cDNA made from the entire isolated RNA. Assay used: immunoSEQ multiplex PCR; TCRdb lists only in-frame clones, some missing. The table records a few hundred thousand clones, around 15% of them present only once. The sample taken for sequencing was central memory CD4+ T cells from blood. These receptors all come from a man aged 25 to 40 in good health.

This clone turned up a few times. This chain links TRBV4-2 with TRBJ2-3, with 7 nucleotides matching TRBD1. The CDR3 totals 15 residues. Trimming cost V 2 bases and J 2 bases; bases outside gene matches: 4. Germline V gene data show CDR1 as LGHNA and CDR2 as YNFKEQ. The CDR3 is CASSQQGQNTDTQYF. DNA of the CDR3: TGTGCCAGCAGCCAACAGGGACAGAACACAGATACGCAGTATTTT.

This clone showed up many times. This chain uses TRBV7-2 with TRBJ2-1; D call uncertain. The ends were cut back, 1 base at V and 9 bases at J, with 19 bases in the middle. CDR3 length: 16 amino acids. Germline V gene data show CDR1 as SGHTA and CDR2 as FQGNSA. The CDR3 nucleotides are TGTGCCAGCAGCTTAGATCCCGCAAAGGCAATTGGTGAGCAGTTCTTC. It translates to CASSLDPAKAIGEQFF.

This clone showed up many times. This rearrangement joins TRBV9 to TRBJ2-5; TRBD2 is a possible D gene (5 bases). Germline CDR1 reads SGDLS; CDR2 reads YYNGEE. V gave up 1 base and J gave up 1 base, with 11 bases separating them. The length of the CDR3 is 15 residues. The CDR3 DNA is TGTGCCAGCAGCGTACAGGCGGAGGCCCAAGAGACCCAGTACTTC. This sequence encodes CASSVQAEAQETQYF.

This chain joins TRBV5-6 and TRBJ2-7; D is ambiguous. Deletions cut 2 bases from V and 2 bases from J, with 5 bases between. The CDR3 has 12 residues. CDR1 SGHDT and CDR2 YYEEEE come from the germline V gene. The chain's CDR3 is CASSFGPYEQYF. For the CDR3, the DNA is TGTGCCAGCAGCTTCGGTCCCTACGAGCAGTACTTC.

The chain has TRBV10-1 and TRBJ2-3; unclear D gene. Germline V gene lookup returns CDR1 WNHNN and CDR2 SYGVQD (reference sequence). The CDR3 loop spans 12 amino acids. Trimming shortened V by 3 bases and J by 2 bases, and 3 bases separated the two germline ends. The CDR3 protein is CASSDPTDTQYF. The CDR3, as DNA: TGCGCCAGCAGTGACCCCACAGATACGCAGTATTTT.

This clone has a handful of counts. CDR3: CASSLRLNGGGDTGELFF. CDR3 bases: TGTGCCAGCAGTTTACGGTTAAACGGGGGGGGCGACACCGGGGAGCTGTTTTTT. V is TRBV27 and J is TRBJ2-2; 8 bases line up with TRBD2. The CDR3 runs to 18 residues. The germline V gene has CDR1 MNHEY and CDR2 SMNVEV (reference sequence). V shed 2 bases and J 3 bases; nucleotides not matched to a gene: 11.

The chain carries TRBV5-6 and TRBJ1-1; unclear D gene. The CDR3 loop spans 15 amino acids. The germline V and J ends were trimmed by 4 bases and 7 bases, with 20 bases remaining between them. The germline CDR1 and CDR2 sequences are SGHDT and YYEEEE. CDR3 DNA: TGTGCCAGCAGCGGTAATATACCCCGGGTCAATGAAGCTTTCTTT. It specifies CASSGNIPRVNEAFF.

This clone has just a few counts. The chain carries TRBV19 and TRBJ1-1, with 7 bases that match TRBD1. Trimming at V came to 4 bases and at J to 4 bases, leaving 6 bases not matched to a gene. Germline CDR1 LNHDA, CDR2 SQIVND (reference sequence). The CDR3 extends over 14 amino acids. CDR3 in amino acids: CASSKGPGGTEAFF. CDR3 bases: TGTGCCAGTAGTAAGGGACCAGGGGGCACTGAAGCTTTCTTT.

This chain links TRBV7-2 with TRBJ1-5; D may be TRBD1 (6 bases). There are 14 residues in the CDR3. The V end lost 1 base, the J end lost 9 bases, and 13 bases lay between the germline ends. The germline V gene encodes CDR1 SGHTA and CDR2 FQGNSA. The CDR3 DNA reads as TGTGCCAGCAGCTTAGGGACAGCGAATGCGCCCCAGCATTTT. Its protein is CASSLGTANAPQHF.

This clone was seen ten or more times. The CDR3 DNA follows: TGTGCCATCGGGTCTGGGGGAATGGAGACCCAGTACTTC. Its protein is CAIGSGGMETQYF. The chain couples TRBV10-3 to TRBJ2-5; D tentatively reads TRBD1 or TRBD2 (5 bases each). The germline V and J ends were trimmed by 8 bases and 5 bases, with 15 bases remaining between them. This CDR3 region has 13 residues. Germline values: CDR1 ENHRY, CDR2 SYGVKD.

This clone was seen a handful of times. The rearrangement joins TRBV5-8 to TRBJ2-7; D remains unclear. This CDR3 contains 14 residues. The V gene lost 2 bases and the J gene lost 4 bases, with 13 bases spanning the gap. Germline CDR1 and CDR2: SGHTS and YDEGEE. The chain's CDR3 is CASSFRDLGYEQYV. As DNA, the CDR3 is TGTGCCAGCAGCTTTAGGGATTTGGGTTACGAGCAGTACGTC.

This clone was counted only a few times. The CDR3 nucleotides read TGTGCCAGCAGACCAGAACAGGGAGGAGGCTACACCTTC. Protein sequence: CASRPEQGGGYTF. The rearrangement links TRBV9 to TRBJ1-2, with a possible D match to TRBD1 (6 bases). Germline V lookup: CDR1 SGDLS, CDR2 YYNGEE. V lost 5 bases and J 8 bases, leaving 16 bases between the germline ends. The CDR3 totals 13 residues.

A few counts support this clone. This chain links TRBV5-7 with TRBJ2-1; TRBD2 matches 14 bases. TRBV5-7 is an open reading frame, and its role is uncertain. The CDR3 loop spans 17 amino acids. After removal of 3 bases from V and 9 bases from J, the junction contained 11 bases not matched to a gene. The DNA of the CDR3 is TGTGCCAGCAGCTCCTCCCCGGGACTAGCGGGAGAGGTTGAGCAGTTCTTC. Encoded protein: CASSSSPGLAGEVEQFF.

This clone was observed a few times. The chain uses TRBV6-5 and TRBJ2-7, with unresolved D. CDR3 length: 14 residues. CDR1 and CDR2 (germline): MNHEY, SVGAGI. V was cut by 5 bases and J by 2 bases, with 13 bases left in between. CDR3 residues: CASSPSGRAYEQYF. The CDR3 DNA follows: TGTGCCAGCAGTCCTTCTGGTCGGGCCTACGAGCAGTACTTC.

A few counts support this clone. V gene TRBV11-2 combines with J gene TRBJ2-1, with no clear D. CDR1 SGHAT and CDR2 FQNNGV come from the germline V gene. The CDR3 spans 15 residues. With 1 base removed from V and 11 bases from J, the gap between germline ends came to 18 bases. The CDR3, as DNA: TGTGCCAGCAGCTTAGGGTTTGCTAGTTGGAATAAGCAGTTCTTC. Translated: CASSLGFASWNKQFF.

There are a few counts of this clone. The CDR3 nucleotides read TGTGCCAGCAGTTACTCGGGACAGGGGGAAAAACTGTTTTTT. This gives the protein CASSYSGQGEKLFF. The genes are TRBV6-5 and TRBJ1-4; 10 nucleotides match TRBD1. Trimming at V came to 0 bases and at J to 8 bases, leaving 0 bases not matched to a gene. The germline V gene encodes CDR1 MNHEY and CDR2 SVGAGI. The CDR3 totals 14 residues.

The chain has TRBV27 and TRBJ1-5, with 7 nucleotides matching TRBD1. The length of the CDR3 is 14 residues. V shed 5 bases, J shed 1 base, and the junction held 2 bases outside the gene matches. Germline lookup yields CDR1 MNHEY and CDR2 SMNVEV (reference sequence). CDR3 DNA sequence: TGTGCCAGCAGTGAGGGACAGAGCAATCAGCCCCAGCATTTT. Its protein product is CASSEGQSNQPQHF.

Here the CDR3 reads CASSPGMDRVRYSGYTF. The DNA for the CDR3 is TGCGCCAGCAGCCCCGGGATGGACAGGGTTAGGTATAGTGGCTACACCTTC. The V gene is TRBV5-1, the J gene TRBJ1-2, with 8 bases identical to TRBD1. The CDR3 length is 17 residues. Germline V gives CDR1 SGHRS, CDR2 YFSETQ. The J segment lost 7 bases and the V segment lost 4 bases, leaving 18 bases of the junction unmatched.

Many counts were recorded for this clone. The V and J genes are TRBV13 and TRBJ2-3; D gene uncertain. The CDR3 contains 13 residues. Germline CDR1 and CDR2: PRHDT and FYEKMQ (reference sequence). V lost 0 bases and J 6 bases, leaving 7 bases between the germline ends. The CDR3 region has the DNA TGTGCCAGCAGCTTAGGCCTGGTGGATACGCAGTATTTT. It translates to CASSLGLVDTQYF.

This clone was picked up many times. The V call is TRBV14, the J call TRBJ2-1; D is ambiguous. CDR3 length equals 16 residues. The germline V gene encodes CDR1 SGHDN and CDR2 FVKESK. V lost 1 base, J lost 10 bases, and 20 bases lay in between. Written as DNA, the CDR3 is TGTGCCAGCAGCCAAGGAAGTTCGGTCTGGTTTTCCGAGCAGTTCTTC. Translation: CASSQGSSVWFSEQFF.

The CDR3, as DNA: TGTGCCAGCAGGCGTGGGGCCCAGGGGCGAAGCACTGAAGCTTTCTTT. Translating it yields CASRRGAQGRSTEAFF. The gene calls are TRBV11-2 and TRBJ1-1; TRBD1 might be the D (6 bases). The CDR3 runs 16 residues. Germline V gene sequence: CDR1 SGHAT, CDR2 FQNNGV. V dropped 6 bases and J dropped 4 bases, with 21 bases sitting between them.